This T cell receptor beta chain was sequenced for a study of regulatory T cells in long-lasting Graves disease. With 1 base removed from V and 2 bases from J, the gap between germline ends came to 8 bases. Germline CDR1 reads SEHNR; CDR2 reads FQNEAQ (reference sequence). This CDR3 contains 14 residues. Arm-PCR of CDR3 regions with iRepertoire HTBI primers generated TCR beta libraries. TCRdb used MiXCR to reprocess the multiplex PCR reads, holding one entry per CDR3 protein. The data contain 500,000 or so distinct CDR3 sequences, less than 15% of them singletons. As to time point: newly diagnosed GD, antithyroid drugs for less than 3 months. RNA extracted from PBMCs served as the sequencing template. The same data also contributed to another study, on T cells in Graves' hyperthyroidism and ophthalmopathy.

The rearrangement uses TRBV7-9 and TRBJ2-5; TRBD2 might be the D (5 bases). The TCR was taken from a woman in her fifties or sixties with Graves disease. This material consisted of peripheral blood mononuclear cells (PBMCs), taken at new diagnosis, from a patient treated with antithyroid drugs. The CDR3 DNA reads as TGTGCCAGCAGCTTAGATGGGAGTCAAGAGACCCAGTACTTC. Protein: CASSLDGSQETQYF.